A single sample gave rise to the 32 T cell receptor beta chains below, sequenced in a study of Ad26.COV2.S vaccination and SARS-CoV-2 variants. The repertoire was sequenced with immunoSEQ multiplex PCR; TCRdb's copy has only in-frame clones and lacks some. The sample has around 300,000 clones, 75% to 90% seen once. The treatment is: around 19 received Ad26.COV2.S at low or high dose, single or two shots; 5 received placebo; per-sample allocation not given. Specimen acquisition occurred on day 63 following the initial vaccine or placebo injection. The source was peripheral blood, collected in a trial of Ad26.COV2.S vaccine versus placebo. These receptors were obtained from a person aged 18 to 59 who received the Ad26.COV2.S COVID-19 vaccine or a placebo.

Here the CDR3 DNA reads TGTGCCAGCAGCTTACCCGGAGAGCGTGAGCAGTTCTTC. Amino acids: CASSLPGEREQFF. The genes are TRBV7-6 and TRBJ2-1; D gene ambiguous. Germline values: CDR1 SGHVS, CDR2 FNYEAQ. V was shortened by 2 bases and J by 9 bases, with 11 bases between the two germline ends. The CDR3 loop spans 13 amino acids.

This clone has just one count. CDR3 bases: TGTGCCAGCAGCTTAGCTGGACTAGCGGAGACCCAGTACTTC. This gives the protein CASSLAGLAETQYF. The chain combines TRBV7-2 with TRBJ2-5, with TRBD2 matching 9 bases. The CDR3 loop spans 14 amino acids. Trimming took 0 bases from V and 5 from J; bases not matched to a gene: 1. In germline, CDR1 is SGHTA, CDR2 FQGNSA.

The sample holds one count of this clone. The CDR3 DNA is TGTGCCAGCAGCTTCTATGCAGGGTGGACAGATACGCAGTATTTT. Amino acids: CASSFYAGWTDTQYF. The genes are TRBV7-3 and TRBJ2-3, with TRBD1 as a possible D gene (5 bases). CDR3 size: 15 residues. The germline V gene has CDR1 SGHTA and CDR2 FQGTGA. V was pared by 3 bases and J by 3 bases, with 13 bases between.

The chain employs TRBV7-6 and TRBJ1-3; 7 bases are shared with TRBD1. The CDR3 has 16 amino acids. Trimming cost V 5 bases and J 1 base; bases outside gene matches: 8. The V gene's germline CDR1 is SGHVS and CDR2 FNYEAQ. This chain's CDR3 is CASSVDLQGSGNTIYF. CDR3 DNA sequence: TGTGCCAGCAGCGTTGATTTACAGGGGTCTGGAAACACCATATATTTT.

The chain is built from TRBV5-3 and TRBJ2-5; 8 bases map to TRBD1. TRBV5-3 is given ORF status, its function remaining uncertain. CDR3 length: 16 amino acids. The V and J ends lost 0 bases and 0 bases, in that order; junction bases with no gene match: 4. CDR3 in amino acids: CARSLVGQGHQETQYF. The CDR3 nucleotides read TGTGCCAGAAGCTTGGTAGGACAGGGTCACCAAGAGACCCAGTACTTC.

V is TRBV27 and J is TRBJ2-5; 11 bases are a match to TRBD2. V lost 5 bases and J lost 4; bases outside the gene matches: 9. The CDR3 loop spans 16 amino acids. CDR1 and CDR2 from the germline V gene are MNHEY and SMNVEV (reference sequence). The CDR3 region is CASSPGLAVGVETQYF. For the CDR3, the DNA is TGTGCCAGCAGTCCGGGACTAGCGGTAGGGGTAGAGACCCAGTACTTC.

The chain carries TRBV6-6 and TRBJ1-1; D gene ambiguous. The ends were cut back, 9 bases at V and 6 bases at J, with 20 bases in the middle. The germline V gene encodes CDR1 MNHNY and CDR2 SVGAGI (reference sequence). This CDR3 has 14 amino acids. The CDR3: CASLSSAVAPEAFF. The CDR3 DNA sequence: TGTGCCAGTTTAAGCAGCGCAGTCGCCCCTGAAGCTTTCTTT.

This clone was found once. The chain uses TRBV7-2 and TRBJ1-3, with D perhaps TRBD1 (6 bases). CDR1 SGHTA and CDR2 FQGNSA come from the germline V gene. V was pared by 3 bases and J by 2 bases, with 8 bases between. The CDR3 is 14 amino acids. CDR3 nucleotides: TGTGCCAGCAGCTTGGACAGTACTGGAAACACCATATATTTT. Amino acid sequence: CASSLDSTGNTIYF.

This clone was seen more than once but under ten times. The genes are TRBV3-1 (or the pseudogene TRBV3-2) and TRBJ1-1; possibly TRBD1 for D (5 bases). V shed 1 base and J shed 0 bases, with 9 bases lying between them. In germline, CDR1 is LGHDT, CDR2 YNNKEL (reference sequence). The CDR3 covers 15 residues. This chain's CDR3 is CASSQAATVNTEAFF. The CDR3 coding sequence is TGTGCCAGCAGCCAAGCCGCGACAGTGAACACTGAAGCTTTCTTT.

V and J are TRBV5-6 and TRBJ2-4; 9 bases line up with TRBD2. V lost 2 bases and J lost 1; bases outside the gene matches: 4. This CDR3 has 16 amino acids. The germline V gene has CDR1 SGHDT and CDR2 YYEEEE. CDR3 sequence reads: CASSFGLASAKNIQYF. The CDR3 DNA follows: TGTGCCAGCAGCTTTGGACTAGCGTCTGCCAAAAACATTCAGTACTTC. The full variable domain, completed using reference TRBV5-6 and TRBJ2-4, is DAGVTQSPTHLIKTRGQQVTLRCSPKSGHDTVSWYQQALGQGPQFIFQYYEEEERQRGNFPDRFSGHQFPNYSSELNVNALLLGDSALYLCASSFGLASAKNIQYFGAGTRLSVL.

This clone appeared once. V is TRBV3-1 (or the pseudogene TRBV3-2) and J is TRBJ2-3; the D gene could be TRBD1 or TRBD2 (5 bases each). Per the germline V gene, CDR1 is LGHDT and CDR2 is YNNKEL (reference sequence). V gave up 4 bases and J gave up 4 bases, with 9 bases separating them. The CDR3 runs 13 residues. The CDR3 DNA sequence: TGTGCCAGCAGCCTGGGGACCCCAGATACGCAGTATTTT. Its translation is CASSLGTPDTQYF.

The chain recombines TRBV5-1 with TRBJ1-5; D unresolved. The CDR3 is 14 amino acids. Germline CDR1 is SGHRS and CDR2 is YFSETQ. V shed 0 bases and J shed 2 bases, with 6 bases lying between them. The CDR3 spells CASSLVAGNQPQHF. The CDR3 DNA follows: TGCGCCAGCAGCTTGGTGGCTGGCAATCAGCCCCAGCATTTT.

The CDR3 nucleotides are TGTGCCAGTAGTATAGATTGGGACGGCTACTATGGCTACACCTTC. Protein product: CASSIDWDGYYGYTF. This rearrangement joins TRBV19 to TRBJ1-2; TRBD1 is a possible D gene (5 bases). Trimming pared 0 bases from V and 3 bases from J, leaving 11 bases between. Germline loops: CDR1 LNHDA, CDR2 SQIVND (reference sequence). The CDR3 length is 15 residues.

This clone appeared a single time. The chain is built from TRBV14 and TRBJ1-1, with 8 bases that match TRBD1. The CDR3 has 15 residues. V gave up 8 bases and J gave up 2 bases; unmatched junction bases: 10. CDR1 is SGHDN, CDR2 FVKESK, per germline. CDR3 DNA sequence: TGTGCCAGCGGTCCGCAGGGGGCAATCAACACTGAAGCTTTCTTT. It is translated as CASGPQGAINTEAFF.

The rearrangement uses TRBV15 and TRBJ1-4; TRBD1 matches 9 bases. This CDR3 has 17 residues. V shed 6 bases, J shed 8 bases, and the junction held 16 bases outside the gene matches. The V gene's germline CDR1 is LNHNV and CDR2 YYDKDF (reference sequence). The CDR3 protein is CATRRHSGTGLDEKLFF. CDR3 sequence (DNA): TGTGCCACCAGGAGACATTCAGGGACAGGGCTAGACGAAAAACTGTTTTTT.

This chain connects TRBV15 to TRBJ2-3, with 9 bases that match TRBD2. Germline V gives CDR1 LNHNV, CDR2 YYDKDF (reference sequence). The CDR3 is 18 amino acids. V shed 8 bases and J 2 bases; nucleotides not matched to a gene: 17. DNA for the CDR3: TGTGCCACCCCCGAGCGGGGCGGGGGGGCCAATACCACAGATACGCAGTATTTT. It codes for CATPERGGGANTTDTQYF.

The J gene is TRBJ1-4, the V gene TRBV4-1, with D perhaps TRBD1 (5 bases). CDR1 is MGHRA and CDR2 is YSYEKL in the germline V gene. Between the trimmed V and J ends, which lost 1 base and 8 bases, there was a span of 14 bases. This CDR3 has 15 amino acids. Written as DNA, the CDR3 is TGCGCCAGCAGCCAAGGCCCGGTTCAGGGCGAAAAACTGTTTTTT. This codes for CASSQGPVQGEKLFF.

The chain joins TRBV27 to TRBJ2-3; 13 nucleotides line up with TRBD2. Per the germline V gene, CDR1 is MNHEY and CDR2 is SMNVEV (reference sequence). This CDR3 spans 18 amino acids. The trim removed 5 bases at V and 6 bases at J, leaving 14 bases unmatched. Written as DNA, the CDR3 is TGTGCCAGCAGTAAAAGGGGGACTAGCGGGAAGGGTAGGGATACGCAGTATTTT. It codes for CASSKRGTSGKGRDTQYF.

This clone is a singleton in its sample. The chain's CDR3 is CASSLPRGAGGTGELFF. For the CDR3, the DNA is TGTGCCAGCAGCTTACCCCGGGGAGCGGGGGGCACCGGGGAGCTGTTTTTT. V and J are TRBV7-2 and TRBJ2-2; the match to TRBD2 covers 9 bases. Germline CDR1 reads SGHTA; CDR2 reads FQGNSA. This CDR3 spans 17 amino acids. V gave up 2 bases and J gave up 4 bases; unmatched junction bases: 8.

The V call is TRBV7-6, the J call TRBJ2-5; D is unresolved. The CDR3 length is 12 residues. CDR1 and CDR2 from the germline V gene are SGHVS and FNYEAQ. Trimming stripped 5 bases from V and 4 bases from J, with 8 bases between. CDR3 DNA: TGTGCCAGCAGCGTAGGAAGAGAGACCCAGTACTTC. It translates to CASSVGRETQYF.

The CDR3 protein is CASSQVSERYTEAFF. CDR3 sequence (DNA): TGCGCCAGCAGCCAAGTTAGCGAGAGGTACACTGAAGCTTTCTTT. The rearrangement uses TRBV4-3 and TRBJ1-1; D remains ambiguous. V gave up 1 base and J gave up 3 bases, with 12 bases separating them. Germline CDR1 LGHNA, CDR2 YSLEER. This CDR3 is built from 15 residues.

This chain connects TRBV19 to TRBJ1-2, with D unclear. Germline V gene lookup returns CDR1 LNHDA and CDR2 SQIVND (reference sequence). The CDR3 covers 10 residues. V lost 5 bases to trimming and J lost 6 bases, with 4 bases between them. CDR3 protein: CASSRDGYTF. CDR3 sequence (DNA): TGTGCCAGTAGTCGAGATGGCTACACCTTC.

The V call is TRBV5-1, the J call TRBJ2-3; D call uncertain. Deletions cut 0 bases from V and 1 base from J, with 6 bases between. The CDR3 runs 14 residues. Per the germline V gene, CDR1 is SGHRS and CDR2 is YFSETQ. The CDR3 nucleotides are TGCGCCAGCAGCTTGGCCGTCGGCACAGATACGCAGTATTTT. The encoded protein is CASSLAVGTDTQYF.

V usage is TRBV5-1 and J usage is TRBJ2-3; 7 nucleotides match TRBD2. Germline CDR1 and CDR2: SGHRS and YFSETQ. CDR3 length equals 14 residues. With V trimmed by 3 bases and J by 3 bases, 4 bases remained unmatched. The CDR3 region has the DNA TGCGCCAGCAGCTGGGGGACTACAACAGATACGCAGTATTTT. Protein sequence: CASSWGTTTDTQYF. Full variable domain (remainder filled in from reference TRBV5-1 and TRBJ2-3): KAGVTQTPRYLIKTRGQQVTLSCSPISGHRSVSWYQQTPGQGLQFLFEYFSETQRNKGNFPGRFSGRQFSNSRSEMNVSTLELGDSALYLCASSWGTTTDTQYFGPGTRLTVL.

V and J are TRBV18 and TRBJ1-4; no reliable D call. V was trimmed by 3 bases and J by 6 bases, leaving 2 bases between them. The length of the CDR3 is 11 residues. CDR1 is KGHSH, CDR2 LQKENI, per germline. CDR3 amino acids: CASSPDEKLFF. The CDR3 DNA reads as TGTGCCAGCTCACCTGATGAAAAACTGTTTTTT.

The chain uses TRBV9 and TRBJ1-2; D not certain. The CDR3 sequence is 12 residues long. Trimming removed 3 bases from V and 4 bases from J, with 7 bases in between. The V gene's germline CDR1 is SGDLS and CDR2 YYNGEE. CDR3 nucleotides: TGTGCCAGCAGCGCGAACAGCTATGGCTACACCTTC. Translated: CASSANSYGYTF.

The J gene is TRBJ1-1, the V gene TRBV6-5; tentative D call: TRBD1 (6 bases). Germline CDR1 MNHEY, CDR2 SVGAGI. The CDR3 covers 14 residues. Trimming left V 0 bases short and J 7 bases short, with 12 bases between. CDR3 protein: CASSYSAGHSEAFF. CDR3 sequence (DNA): TGTGCCAGCAGTTACTCCGCGGGACACAGTGAAGCTTTCTTT.

The chain recombines TRBV4-3 with TRBJ1-3, with D possibly being TRBD1 (6 bases). With 7 bases removed from V and 0 bases from J, the gap between germline ends came to 13 bases. The CDR3 has 15 residues. Per the germline V gene, CDR1 is LGHNA and CDR2 is YSLEER. The CDR3, as DNA: TGCGCCAGCACCGGGACATTGGCCTCTGGAAACACCATATATTTT. It yields the protein CASTGTLASGNTIYF.

The V call is TRBV3-1 (or the pseudogene TRBV3-2), the J call TRBJ1-2; D might be TRBD1 (5 bases). V lost 2 bases to trimming and J lost 0 bases, with 16 bases between them. CDR1 is LGHDT and CDR2 is YNNKEL in the germline V gene (reference sequence). CDR3 length: 17 amino acids. The CDR3 nucleotides are TGTGCCAGCAGCCAATCTCCAGGGTCACGATCTAACTATGGCTACACCTTC. Amino acids: CASSQSPGSRSNYGYTF.

The rearrangement uses TRBV3-1 (or the pseudogene TRBV3-2) and TRBJ1-1; 7 bases map to TRBD1. Germline V gene data show CDR1 as LGHDT and CDR2 as YNNKEL (reference sequence). V was clipped by 3 bases and J by 3 bases; unmatched bases: 7. This CDR3 is 15 amino acids long. The CDR3 DNA is TGTGCCAGCAGCCAGATACAGGGGTCGGACACTGAAGCTTTCTTT. Its protein product is CASSQIQGSDTEAFF.

CDR3 DNA: TGTGCCAGCAGCTCAAGGTACGGGACAGGGCAGCAGCCCCAGCATTTT. This gives the protein CASSSRYGTGQQPQHF. The gene calls are TRBV7-2 and TRBJ1-5; 9 bases are shared with TRBD1. Germline CDR1 SGHTA, CDR2 FQGNSA. The CDR3 covers 16 residues. With V trimmed by 4 bases and J by 7 bases, 11 bases remained unmatched.

The rearrangement uses TRBV7-9 and TRBJ2-1, with 9 bases that match TRBD1. The junction had 16 bases not matched to a gene; V was cut back by 5 bases and J by 2 bases. The CDR3 has 19 amino acids. CDR1 and CDR2 (germline): SEHNR, FQNEAQ (reference sequence). As DNA, the CDR3 is TGTGCCAGCAGCCCCCCCGGGGAGAGACAGGGGGGGACCTACAATGAGCAGTTCTTC. Protein sequence: CASSPPGERQGGTYNEQFF.